This T cell receptor beta chain originates from a study of T cell repertoires in cytomegalovirus infection. The CDR3 contains 19 residues. The V and J ends lost 10 bases and 0 bases, in that order; junction bases with no gene match: 18. Germline CDR1 is MDHEN and CDR2 is SYDVKM. One entry per CDR3 protein, called by TCRdb with MiXCR from the reads. The table lists some 700,000 distinct CDR3 sequences, 35% to 45% of them singletons. The sequence was obtained from a human donor in good health (CMV status not recorded). Some clones in this sample may be carry-over from other donors' samples. This chain uses TRBV28 with TRBJ2-6, with 7 bases that match TRBD1. Sequencing was performed on PBMCs. The CDR3, as DNA: TGTGCCACCATGACCCGGACAGGAAGAGGTTACTCTGGGGCCAACGTCCTGACTTTC. It is translated as CATMTRTGRGYSGANVLTF.